The present TCR beta chain was sequenced within a study of shared clonotypes between healthy human individuals. Across the whole study: The people who gave samples were a couple of women and a few men aged 18 to 49. Study-wide points: When compared with the clonotypes that were shared by all four sorted-subset donors, the non-shared clonotypes turned out to have lower generation probabilities. Read depth was anticipated to influence clonotype sharing among donors.

The V end was cut by 1 base, the J end by 10 bases, with 17 bases between. The CDR3 has 16 amino acids. Germline CDR1 is SGHDN and CDR2 is FVKESK. To note about this clone: The antigen is unknown.

Adult donors, all healthy and HIV-negative, had no recent acute infections or vaccinations. Data came from immunoSEQ multiplex PCR; TCRdb stores just in-frame clones and leaves some out. This table has roughly 2.2 million clones, 85% to 95% appearing once. Sequencing input: naive CD4+ T cells from PBMCs. As to subset: CD45RA+ positively selected. The source is a man younger than 30 in good health. Some clones in this sample may be carry-over from other donors' samples. This chain uses TRBV14 with TRBJ1-6, with TRBD1 as a possible D gene (5 bases). Here the CDR3 reads CASSQVMGLALSPLHF. The CDR3 DNA follows: TGTGCCAGCAGCCAAGTAATGGGACTGGCTCTCTCACCCCTCCACTTT. The full variable domain, rest sourced from reference TRBV14 and TRBJ1-6, is EAGVTQFPSHSVIEKGQTVTLRCDPISGHDNLYWYRRVMGKEIKFLLHFVKESKQDESGMPNNRFLAERTGGTYSTLKVQPAELEDSGVYFCASSQVMGLALSPLHFGNGTRLTVT.